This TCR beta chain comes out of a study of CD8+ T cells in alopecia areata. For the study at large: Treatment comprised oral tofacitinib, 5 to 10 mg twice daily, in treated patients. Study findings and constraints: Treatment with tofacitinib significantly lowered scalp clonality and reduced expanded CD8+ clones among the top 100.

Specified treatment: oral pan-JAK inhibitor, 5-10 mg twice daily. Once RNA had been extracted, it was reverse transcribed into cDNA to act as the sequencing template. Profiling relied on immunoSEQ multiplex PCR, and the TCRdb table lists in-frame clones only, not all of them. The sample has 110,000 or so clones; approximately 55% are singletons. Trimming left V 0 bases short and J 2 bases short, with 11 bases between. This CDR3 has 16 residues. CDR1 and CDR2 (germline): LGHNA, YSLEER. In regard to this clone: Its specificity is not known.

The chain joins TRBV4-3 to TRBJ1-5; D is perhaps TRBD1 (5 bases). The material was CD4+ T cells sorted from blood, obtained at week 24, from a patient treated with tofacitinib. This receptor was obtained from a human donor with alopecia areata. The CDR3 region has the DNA TGCGCCAGCAGCCAAGATTTGAGGGGTGGCAATCAGCCCCAGCATTTT. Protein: CASSQDLRGGNQPQHF.